This T cell receptor beta chain was sequenced during a study of blood T cell repertoires in COVID-19. Across the whole study: COVID-19 samples, acute and convalescent, were from the United States, Italy and Spain. From T cells, B-cell-depleted T cells, or PBMCs came the material, which was cDNA or gDNA.

The V gene's germline CDR1 is MDHEN and CDR2 SYDVKM. Trimming removed 4 bases from V and 2 bases from J, with 15 bases in between. The CDR3 length is 15 residues. Per the study methods: Estimation of nucleated cell counts was performed using reference gene primer amplification. Repertoires were generated with immunoSEQ multiplex PCR, while TCRdb's copy carries only in-frame clones and drops some. That table furnishes V, J and clone size, whereas the DNA furnished D and trimming. The sample carries 100,000 to 150,000 clones, approximately 80% recorded once. This TCR was sampled from a man aged 55 to 69 with acute or convalescent COVID-19. The chain joins TRBV28 to TRBJ2-7; weak D call: TRBD2 (5 bases). The material sequenced was peripheral blood. CDR3 coding DNA: TGTGCCAGCAGTTCGTTCGGGGAAGCAGCCTACGAGCAGTACTTC. It yields the protein CASSSFGEAAYEQYF. The variable domain in full, with the rest retrieved from reference TRBV28 and TRBJ2-7, is DVKVTQSSRYLVKRTGEKVFLECVQDMDHENMFWYRQDPGLGLRLIYFSYDVKMKEKGDIPEGYSVSREKKERFSLILESASTNQTSMYLCASSSFGEAAYEQYFGPGTRLTVT.